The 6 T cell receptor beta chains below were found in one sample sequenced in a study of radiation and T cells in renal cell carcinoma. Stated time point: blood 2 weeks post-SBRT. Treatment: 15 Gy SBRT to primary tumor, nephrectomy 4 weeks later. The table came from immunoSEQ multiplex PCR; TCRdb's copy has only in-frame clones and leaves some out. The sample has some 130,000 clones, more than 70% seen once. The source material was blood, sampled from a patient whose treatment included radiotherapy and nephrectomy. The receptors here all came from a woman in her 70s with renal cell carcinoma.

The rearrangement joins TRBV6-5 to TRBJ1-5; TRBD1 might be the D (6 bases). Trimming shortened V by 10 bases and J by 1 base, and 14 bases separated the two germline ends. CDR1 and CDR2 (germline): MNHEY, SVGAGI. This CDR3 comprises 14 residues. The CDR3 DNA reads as TGTGCCACCCGACCCGACAGGAGCAATCAGCCCCAGCATTTT. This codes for CATRPDRSNQPQHF.

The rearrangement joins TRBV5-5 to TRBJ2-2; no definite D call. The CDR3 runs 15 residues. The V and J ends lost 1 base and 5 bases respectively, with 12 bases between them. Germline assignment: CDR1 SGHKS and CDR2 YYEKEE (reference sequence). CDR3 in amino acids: CASSLQRLGTGELFF. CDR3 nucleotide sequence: TGTGCCAGCAGCTTGCAACGGTTGGGAACCGGGGAGCTGTTTTTT.

CDR3 DNA sequence: TGTGCCAGCAGCTTAGCGGCGGGAGGCTACACCTTC. Protein product: CASSLAAGGYTF. This chain uses TRBV7-2 with TRBJ1-2; D call uncertain. Trimming stripped 0 bases from V and 8 bases from J, with 7 bases between. The CDR3 has 12 residues. Germline CDR1 reads SGHTA; CDR2 reads FQGNSA.

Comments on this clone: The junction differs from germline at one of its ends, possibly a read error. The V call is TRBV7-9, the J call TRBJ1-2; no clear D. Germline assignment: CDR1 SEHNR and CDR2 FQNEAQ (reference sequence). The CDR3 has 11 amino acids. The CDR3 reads CASSLFEGYAF. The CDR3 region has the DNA TGTGCCAGCAGCTTATTTGAAGGCTACGCCTTC.

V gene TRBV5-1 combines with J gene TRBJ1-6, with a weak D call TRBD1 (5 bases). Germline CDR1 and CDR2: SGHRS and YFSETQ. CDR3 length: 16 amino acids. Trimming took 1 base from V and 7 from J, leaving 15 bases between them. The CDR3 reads CASSLHWSGTNSPLHF. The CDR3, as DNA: TGCGCCAGCAGCTTGCACTGGTCAGGGACGAATTCACCCCTCCACTTT.

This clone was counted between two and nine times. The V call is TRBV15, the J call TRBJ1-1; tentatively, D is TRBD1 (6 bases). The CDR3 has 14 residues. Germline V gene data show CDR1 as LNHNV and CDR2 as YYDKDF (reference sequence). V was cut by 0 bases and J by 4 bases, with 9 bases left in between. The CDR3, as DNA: TGTGCCACCAGCAGAGACAGGGGATTCACTGAAGCTTTCTTT. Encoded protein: CATSRDRGFTEAFF.